This entry lists 11 T cell receptor beta chains sequenced from one sample in a study of Ad26.COV2.S vaccination and SARS-CoV-2 variants. The data were produced by immunoSEQ multiplex PCR, yet TCRdb's version contains in-frame clones alone and is incomplete. This sample has 380,000 or so clones, with around 89% found just once. The treatment here: about 20 received Ad26.COV2.S at low or high dose, single or two shots; roughly five received placebo; per-sample allocation not given. The investigators took samples on day 63 after the first vaccine or placebo injection. The sample was peripheral blood, taken in a trial of Ad26.COV2.S vaccine versus placebo. Every receptor here comes from a person between 18 and 65 years old who received the Ad26.COV2.S COVID-19 vaccine or a placebo.

The chain recombines TRBV29-1 with TRBJ1-1, with a possible D match to TRBD1 (6 bases). CDR1 SQVTM and CDR2 ANQGSEA come from the germline V gene. The ends were cut back, 4 bases at V and 0 bases at J, with 15 bases in the middle. The CDR3 covers 15 residues. CDR3 residues: CSVGLRQVMNTEAFF. CDR3 DNA sequence: TGCAGCGTTGGACTGAGACAGGTTATGAACACTGAAGCTTTCTTT.

The chain joins TRBV7-6 to TRBJ1-2; 7 bases line up with TRBD1. CDR1 is SGHVS and CDR2 is FNYEAQ in the germline V gene. V lost 5 bases and J lost 8; bases outside the gene matches: 17. This CDR3 is 16 amino acids long. CDR3 protein: CASSPQGTATLSGYTF. In DNA, the CDR3 is TGTGCCAGCAGCCCGCAAGGGACAGCCACGCTTAGCGGCTACACCTTC.

This sequence joins TRBV15 and TRBJ1-3; D unclear. V dropped 0 bases and J dropped 3 bases, with 9 bases sitting between them. The CDR3 is 15 amino acids. CDR1 is LNHNV, CDR2 YYDKDF, per germline (reference sequence). CDR3 in DNA: TGTGCCACCAGCAGAGATGGGGTGGTTGGAAACACCATATATTTT. Residues: CATSRDGVVGNTIYF.

The chain joins TRBV4-1 to TRBJ1-3, with unresolved D. CDR1 MGHRA and CDR2 YSYEKL come from the germline V gene. This CDR3 region has 14 residues. Trimming removed 1 base from V and 2 bases from J, with 6 bases in between. The CDR3 DNA follows: TGCGCCAGCAGCCAAGGAGGGCCTGGAAACACCATATATTTT. It specifies CASSQGGPGNTIYF.

The chain has TRBV18 and TRBJ1-5, with 7 bases aligning to TRBD1. This CDR3 contains 14 residues. CDR1 is KGHSH and CDR2 is LQKENI in the germline V gene. J lost 4 bases, V lost 4 bases, and 4 bases had no gene match. CDR3 residues: CASSLGQANQPQHF. As DNA, the CDR3 is TGTGCCAGCTCACTCGGACAGGCTAATCAGCCCCAGCATTTT.

V gene TRBV7-8 combines with J gene TRBJ1-1; D is possibly TRBD1 (6 bases). V lost 0 bases and J 6 bases, leaving 14 bases between the germline ends. CDR1 and CDR2 from the germline V gene are SGHVS and FQNEAQ. The CDR3 length is 15 residues. CDR3 DNA: TGTGCCAGCAGCTTAGCCGTTGCAGGGGTCCCTGAAGCTTTCTTT. This sequence encodes CASSLAVAGVPEAFF.

The DNA for the CDR3 is TGTGCCAGCAGTGTAACAGTCTCTGGAAACACCATATATTTT. Protein product: CASSVTVSGNTIYF. This chain connects TRBV25-1 to TRBJ1-3; D gene ambiguous. CDR3 length equals 14 residues. Germline V CDR1 and CDR2: MGHDK, SYGVNS. Between the trimmed V and J ends, which lost 4 bases and 0 bases, there was a span of 7 bases. Using reference TRBV25-1 and TRBJ1-3 for the parts outside the CDR3, the full variable domain is EADIYQTPRYLVIGTGKKITLECSQTMGHDKMYWYQQDPGMELHLIHYSYGVNSTEKGDLSSESTVSRIRTEHFPLTLESARPSHTSQYLCASSVTVSGNTIYFGEGSWLTVV.

The chain's CDR3 is CSVSEGNTEAFF. CDR3 DNA: TGCAGCGTCTCCGAGGGGAACACTGAAGCTTTCTTT. V is TRBV29-1 and J is TRBJ1-1; unclear D gene. This CDR3 has 12 amino acids. Germline loops: CDR1 SQVTM, CDR2 ANQGSEA. Trimming cost V 6 bases and J 1 base, with 9 bases left between them.

This clone was detected only once. V usage is TRBV7-9 and J usage is TRBJ1-4, with a weak D call TRBD1 (5 bases). Trimming shortened V by 0 bases and J by 6 bases, and 14 bases separated the two germline ends. Germline CDR1 is SEHNR and CDR2 is FQNEAQ (reference sequence). The CDR3 sequence is 16 residues long. The CDR3 DNA sequence: TGTGCCAGCAGCTTAGCGGTAGGGGTCATGGATGAAAAACTGTTTTTT. Residues: CASSLAVGVMDEKLFF.

V is TRBV9 and J is TRBJ1-5; 8 bases map to TRBD1. The CDR3 has 15 residues. Germline trimming cut 3 bases from V and 1 base from J; bases unmatched to any gene: 3. The germline CDR1 and CDR2 sequences are SGDLS and YYNGEE. CDR3 in DNA: TGTGCCAGCAGCGCCGGACAGGGAAGCAATCAGCCCCAGCATTTT. Its translation: CASSAGQGSNQPQHF.

The genes are TRBV27 and TRBJ2-1; the D is unclear. Germline CDR1 reads MNHEY; CDR2 reads SMNVEV (reference sequence). The CDR3 sequence is 17 residues long. Trimming shortened V by 2 bases and J by 2 bases, and 16 bases separated the two germline ends. The CDR3 DNA sequence: TGTGCCAGCAGTTTAAGAAGCGACGGGCTCCCCTACAATGAGCAGTTCTTC. As protein: CASSLRSDGLPYNEQFF.